This T cell receptor beta chain comes out of a study of response to subunit inactivated influenza vaccine listed by TCRdb under 2018. With respect to the entire study: The study used deep quantitative T cell receptor repertoire profiling to track responses to a trivalent subunit inactivated influenza vaccine. Overall study results and their limits: The authors proposed that each seasonal influenza vaccination may bring in only a limited number of new T cells.

This clonotype has at least ten counts. The clone's antigen remains unknown. No quality values exist for individual bases; no much larger clone is one base distant. The CDR3 holds 15 amino acids from the cysteine to the phenylalanine. Only CDR3 DNA is held: 45 bases, read in frame from base 1. The germline V and J ends show losses of 0 bases and 7 bases respectively, and no gene match explains 3 bases of the junction. The germline V gene sets CDR1 to SGHRS and CDR2 to YFSETQ. Receptor libraries were prepared by RT-PCR. The sequencer listed for this sample is Illumina HiSeq 2500. TCRdb ran its own pipeline on the public reads, namely fastp trimming at Q25 and MiXCR clone calling, and kept in-frame beta chains. Each CDR3 protein gets just one entry, which takes the most common genes and DNA from the rows behind it. For this sample the table gives about 540,000 distinct CDR3 sequences, of which around 21% were detected only once. 2.5% to 3% of the sample lies in the top ten.

This sample also belongs to another study, concerning T cells expressing NK-cell markers. That second publication adds: TCR beta cDNA libraries were prepared using 5'RACE template switching, which introduced a universal primer site and unique molecular identifiers. In sorted CD3+CD56+NKG2C+, CD3+CD56+NKG2C- and CD3+CD56-NKG2C+ T-cell subsets from several donors, TCR beta-chain repertoires were profiled. Among the eight sequenced donors, seven were HCMV-seropositive and one was HCMV-seronegative. In several experiments an anti-gammadeltaTCR antibody was added to restrict sorting to alphabetaTCR-expressing T cells. In over 5 donors, the dominant CD3+CD56+NKG2C+ clonotypes were among the top 10 CD8+ clonotypes and accounted for about 1.0-7.5% of CD8+ T cells. Those dominant clonotypes were again the most abundant among CD3+CD56-NKG2C+ cells in a few donors, at about 25-60.1%. Whether the expanded NKG2C-expressing T cell clones were specific for HCMV antigens remained unclear. The study sequenced eight donors, all healthy volunteers chosen at random: three men and five women. HCMV serostatus was determined by detecting HCMV-specific IgG in serum with a commercial ELISA kit. Ficoll density gradient centrifugation was used to isolate peripheral blood mononuclear cells from blood. Magnetic immunoseparation with Miltenyi isolation kits was used to isolate CD4+ and CD8+ T cells from PBMC. cDNA synthesis was primed from the TCR beta constant segment, followed by two successive PCR amplification steps. Sequencing of the libraries produced 2 x 150 bp reads on Illumina HiSeq 2000/2500, MiSeq or NextSeq. Reads were demultiplexed and grouped by UMI with MIGEC, and clonotypes were assembled and quantified with MiTCR. Only TCR cDNA sequences supported by at least two reads were kept to exclude erroneous sequences. The tcR package was used for downstream repertoire analysis, and clonotypes were matched between fractions using CDR3 nucleotide sequence together with V segment. Antigen specificity was annotated against VDJdb with VDJmatch, allowing one amino acid substitution in CDR3.

This chain is built from TRBV5-1 and TRBJ2-1, with 11 bases aligning to TRBD2. Sequencing used CD4+ T cells sorted from PBMCs, obtained less than 13 days after vaccination. This receptor was taken from a middle-aged man who received an inactivated influenza vaccine. Donor details come from another sample of the same person, matched by shared clones. The CDR3 in this case is CASSLEASGRNEQFF. The nucleotide sequence is given as TGCGCCAGCAGCTTGGAGGCTAGCGGGAGGAATGAGCAGTTCTTC. With the rest looked up from the reference TRBV5-1 and TRBJ2-1 genes rather than sequenced, the full variable domain is KAGVTQTPRYLIKTRGQQVTLSCSPISGHRSVSWYQQTPGQGLQFLFEYFSETQRNKGNFPGRFSGRQFSNSRSEMNVSTLELGDSALYLCASSLEASGRNEQFFGPGTRLTVL.